A selection of T cell receptor beta chains follows, all from one sample in a study of Ad26.COV2.S vaccination and SARS-CoV-2 variants. Generated by immunoSEQ multiplex PCR, the TCRdb table keeps only in-frame clones and is missing some. The sample holds roughly 460,000 clones, roughly nine tenths seen once. The material sequenced was peripheral blood, taken in a trial of Ad26.COV2.S vaccine versus placebo. The receptors shown here come from a person between 18 and 60 years old who received the Ad26.COV2.S COVID-19 vaccine or a placebo. Both conserved end residues are part of each CDR3. D genes are given only for firm matches. Size is omitted from some rows. Given values are once, few, many or a class for expanded clones.

TRBV19	NA	NA	TRBJ2-1	TGTGCCAGCCGCCTCTACGGTGAGCAGTTCTTC	CASRLYGEQFF
TRBV2	NA	NA	TRBJ1-5	TGTGCCAGCAAGGACAGACAGACTTATAGCAATCAGCCCCAGCATTTT	CASKDRQTYSNQPQHF
TRBV19	NA	TRBD1	TRBJ1-5	TGTGCCAGTAGTCGGACAGGGAGGGACAATCAGCCCCAGCATTTT	CASSRTGRDNQPQHF
TRBV6-5	NA	TRBD1	TRBJ1-6	TGTGCCAGCACGGAGGGGGCCCCATTGGCCTTT	CASTEGAPLAF
TRBV27	NA	NA	TRBJ1-2	TGTGCCAGCAGTTTATCTGGGGCCGGGGTAGGCTACACCTTC	CASSLSGAGVGYTF
TRBV2	NA	NA	TRBJ1-6	TGTGCCAGCACTTGGGTGGGGGGTCCTAATTCACCCCTCCACTTT	CASTWVGGPNSPLHF
TRBV28	NA	NA	TRBJ2-2	TGTGCCAGCACCGAAAGGACGGTAGGCGGGGAGCTGTTTTTT	CASTERTVGGELFF
TRBV19	NA	NA	TRBJ1-1	TGTGCCAGTAGTCCGCCCCGGGCAGGGAACACTGAAGCTTTCTTT	CASSPPRAGNTEAFF
TRBV7-6	NA	TRBD1	TRBJ2-7	TGTGCCAGCAGCGGGACAGGGAACGAGCAGTACTTC	CASSGTGNEQYF
TRBV2	NA	TRBD1	TRBJ1-6	TGTGCCAGCAGAGAGATGGGACAGGGTAATTCACCCCTCCACTTT	CASREMGQGNSPLHF
TRBV7-9	NA	NA	TRBJ2-3	TGTGCCAGCAGCTTATTTGGAGGGGGAACAGATACGCAGTATTTT	CASSLFGGGTDTQYF
TRBV7-2	NA	NA	TRBJ1-6	TGTGCCAGCAGCTCGATGAGTCCAAATAATTCACCCCTCCACTTT	CASSSMSPNNSPLHF
TRBV9	NA	NA	TRBJ1-2	TGTGCCAGCAGCGGGCGCCTACAGGGTAATCCTAACTATGGCTACACCTTC	CASSGRLQGNPNYGYTF
TRBV5-1	NA	NA	TRBJ2-2	TGCGCCAGCAGCTTGGGGCCCCCCGGCACCGGGGAGCTGTTTTTT	CASSLGPPGTGELFF
TRBV19	NA	TRBD2	TRBJ2-1	TGTGCCAGTAGTATCCGGACTAGCGGTCCCTACAATGAGCAGTTCTTC	CASSIRTSGPYNEQFF
TRBV29-1	once	TRBD2	TRBJ2-1	TGCAGCGTTGGGGGAACTAGCGGGAGGAATGAGCAGTTCTTC	CSVGGTSGRNEQFF
TRBV14	NA	NA	TRBJ1-1	TGTGCCAGCAGCCTCACAGGCGGCACAGTCTTGGGTGAAGCTTTCTTT	CASSLTGGTVLGEAFF
TRBV25-1	NA	NA	TRBJ2-3	TGTGCCAGCAGTGAGGCAGGGAAATTTTCAGATACGCAGTATTTT	CASSEAGKFSDTQYF
TRBV7-2	NA	TRBD1	TRBJ2-7	TGTGCCAGCAGCTTGCCCCAACGACAGGGACGAGCTTCCTACGAGCAGTACTTC	CASSLPQRQGRASYEQYF
TRBV28	NA	NA	TRBJ1-4	TGTGCCAGCAGTTTTATTGGACGGTCCGACGAAAAACTGTTTTTT	CASSFIGRSDEKLFF
TRBV6-6	once	NA	TRBJ1-5	TGTGCCAGCAGTTACGGACGGGGCAATCAGCCCCAGCATTTT	CASSYGRGNQPQHF
TRBV18	NA	NA	TRBJ2-3	TGTGCCAGCTCACGCAGTGCTGGAGATACGCAGTATTTT	CASSRSAGDTQYF
TRBV6-1	NA	TRBD1	TRBJ1-2	TGTGCCAGCAGTGAGATTACAGGGGCTGGCTACACCTTC	CASSEITGAGYTF
TRBV20-1	NA	NA	TRBJ1-5	TGCAGTGCTAGTGTCTCAGCCGCGGGGGGACAGCCCCAGCATTTT	CSASVSAAGGQPQHF
TRBV4-1	NA	NA	TRBJ2-4	TGCGCCAGCAGCCAAGAGGACCACACAGGGAAGTCCCTGTACTTC	CASSQEDHTGKSLYF
TRBV30	NA	TRBD2	TRBJ2-5	TGTGCCTGGACCAATAGCGGGGTTGAGACCCAGTACTTC	CAWTNSGVETQYF
TRBV5-6	NA	NA	TRBJ1-1	TGTGCCAGCAGCTTTTTCCAGAGGGCTGAAGCTTTCTTT	CASSFFQRAEAFF
TRBV3-1/TRBV3-2	NA	NA	TRBJ1-3	TGTGCCAGCAGCCAAGATGTAGGAAACACCATATATTTT	CASSQDVGNTIYF
TRBV25-1	NA	NA	TRBJ1-2	TGTGCCAGCAGTGAATCGTGGGGGGGGTTCACCTTC	CASSESWGGFTF
TRBV9	NA	TRBD1	TRBJ2-7	TGTGCCAGCAGCGTAGCCCCGGACAGGGAGCCCTACGAGCAGTACTTC	CASSVAPDREPYEQYF
TRBV28	NA	TRBD2	TRBJ2-1	TGTGCCAGCAGTTCAGGGGGCGCGGGACTAGCGGGTGAGCAGTTCTTC	CASSSGGAGLAGEQFF
TRBV7-9	NA	NA	TRBJ2-5	TGTGCCAGCAGCTCGATAAGCCGGAGGGACCAAGAGACCCAGTACTTC	CASSSISRRDQETQYF
TRBV27	few	TRBD2	TRBJ2-5	TGTGCCAGCCAAGTATTAGCGGGGCGTCAAGAGACCCAGTACTTC	CASQVLAGRQETQYF
TRBV4-2	NA	TRBD2	TRBJ2-1	TGTGCCAGCAGCCAAGATCGACTAGCTCGGGGGAATGAGCAGTTCTTC	CASSQDRLARGNEQFF
TRBV28	NA	TRBD1	TRBJ1-5	TGTGCCAGCAGCCTAATGACAGGGGGCGGTCAGCCCCAGCATTTT	CASSLMTGGGQPQHF
TRBV3-1/TRBV3-2	NA	TRBD2	TRBJ2-3	TGTGCCAGCAAAACGTGGGGGGGAAGCACAGATACGCAGTATTTT	CASKTWGGSTDTQYF
TRBV11-2	NA	TRBD1	TRBJ1-4	TGTGCCAGCAGCTTAGTCGCAGGGGGAGGTGAAAAACTGTTTTTT	CASSLVAGGGEKLFF
TRBV10-3	NA	NA	TRBJ1-2	TGTGCCATCAGAAACGAAACAGGGTTCTATGGCTACACCTTC	CAIRNETGFYGYTF
TRBV2	NA	TRBD2	TRBJ2-7	TGTGCCAGCAGTGAGCGGGGACTAGCGGAGTCCTACGAGCAGTACTTC	CASSERGLAESYEQYF
TRBV6-5	NA	NA	TRBJ2-2	TGTGCCAGCAGTAATACAGGAAACACCGGGGAGCTGTTTTTT	CASSNTGNTGELFF
TRBV2	NA	TRBD1	TRBJ1-2	TGTGCCAGCAGTGGAACTTCGGGACAGAAGAGCTATGGCTACACCTTC	CASSGTSGQKSYGYTF